The 27 T cell receptor beta chains listed next were all sequenced from one sample in a study of vaccination and CD4 T cells after COVID-19. Sequenced with the Oncomine TCR Beta short-read assay was DNA taken from cultured CD4+ T cells. TCRdb fed the PCR reads into MiXCR, producing one record per CDR3 protein. The data show under 20,000 distinct CDR3 sequences, 80% seen once. For these TCRs, the target antigens are not known. Treatment indicated: approximately nine-day PBMC culture with coronavirus spike peptide pools or control peptides (ViraFEST assay). The starting material was CD4+ T cells from blood, cultured in vitro, obtained after SARS-CoV-2 vaccination. These receptors were collected from a human donor who received a COVID-19 vaccine.

The rearrangement links TRBV30 to TRBJ2-5; unclear D gene. V was clipped by 5 bases and J by 2 bases, with 3 bases between them. The CDR3 spans 10 residues. The germline V gene has CDR1 GTSNPN and CDR2 SVGIG (reference sequence). The CDR3 nucleotides are TGTGCCTGGGCACAAGAGACCCAGTACTTC. Its translation: CAWAQETQYF.

The chain couples TRBV20-1 to TRBJ1-5; 8 bases are a match to TRBD1. V shed 6 bases and J 0 bases; nucleotides not matched to a gene: 7. The V gene's germline CDR1 is DFQATT and CDR2 SNEGSKA (reference sequence). The CDR3 consists of 15 residues. The CDR3 region is CSAEDRGNSNQPQHF. CDR3 bases: TGCAGTGCCGAAGACAGGGGAAATAGCAATCAGCCCCAGCATTTT.

In nucleotides, the CDR3 is TGCGCCAGCAGCGCCAGCTACCAAGAGACCCAGTACTTC. This codes for CASSASYQETQYF. The chain uses TRBV10-1 and TRBJ2-5; no clear D gene. The CDR3 loop spans 13 amino acids. Germline CDR1 and CDR2: WNHNN and SYGVQD (reference sequence). The V and J ends lost 6 bases and 0 bases respectively, with 8 bases between them.

The table lists this clonotype with a few counts. This chain joins TRBV20-1 and TRBJ2-5; D gene unclear. This CDR3 is 13 amino acids long. Germline assignment: CDR1 DFQATT and CDR2 SNEGSKA (reference sequence). Trimming removed 0 bases at V and 4 bases at J, with 9 bases between. CDR3 DNA sequence: TGCAGTGCTAGAGATGCCAATCGAGAGACCCAGTACTTC. This encodes CSARDANRETQYF.

This chain connects TRBV7-2 to TRBJ1-5; tentatively, D is TRBD1 (5 bases). V lost 4 bases and J lost 8, with 12 bases in between. This CDR3 region has 13 residues. The germline CDR1 and CDR2 sequences are SGHTA and FQGNSA. The CDR3 DNA reads as TGTGCCAGCAGCTGGGGTGGGGGTGAGCCCCAGCATTTT. Translated: CASSWGGGEPQHF. The whole variable domain, remainder taken from reference TRBV7-2 and TRBJ1-5, is GAGVSQSPSNKVTEKGKDVELRCDPISGHTALYWYRQSLGQGLEFLIYFQGNSAPDKSGLPSDRFSAERTGGSVSTLTIQRTQQEDSAVYLCASSWGGGEPQHFGDGTRLSIL.

J is TRBJ2-3 and V is TRBV20-1; D is possibly TRBD2 (5 bases). The CDR3 has 16 residues. Looked up from germline, CDR1 is DFQATT and CDR2 is SNEGSKA (reference sequence). With 6 bases removed from V and 2 bases from J, the gap between germline ends came to 21 bases. DNA of the CDR3: TGCAGTGCCCGCAAGGCTTCGGGGTCTTTCACAGATACGCAGTATTTT. Translation gives CSARKASGSFTDTQYF.

The table lists this clonotype with a few counts. The rearrangement joins TRBV7-2 to TRBJ1-5; no firm D call. V was pared by 3 bases and J by 3 bases, with 3 bases between. Germline CDR1 is SGHTA and CDR2 is FQGNSA. The length of the CDR3 is 12 residues. The CDR3 loop reads CASSFLNQPQHF. The DNA of the CDR3 is TGTGCCAGCAGCTTTCTCAATCAGCCCCAGCATTTT.

This clonotype was counted only a few times. The V call is TRBV6-4, the J call TRBJ1-4; D is possibly TRBD1 (5 bases). There are 15 residues in the CDR3. Trimming took off 6 bases at V and 2 bases at J, with 13 bases between the two ends. Germline-derived CDR1 and CDR2 are MRHNA and SNTAGT. CDR3 sequence (DNA): TGTGCCAGCAGCCAACGGGCAGGGACTAATGAAAAACTGTTTTTT. Translated, it gives CASSQRAGTNEKLFF.

The chain employs TRBV10-3 and TRBJ2-2; no clear D. CDR3 length: 14 amino acids. Per the germline V gene, CDR1 is ENHRY and CDR2 is SYGVKD. V dropped 6 bases and J dropped 2 bases, with 10 bases sitting between them. CDR3 residues: CAISLVLNTGELFF. The CDR3 DNA follows: TGTGCCATCAGCCTGGTCCTAAACACCGGGGAGCTGTTTTTT.

This chain connects TRBV11-2 to TRBJ2-7; 7 positions agree with TRBD2. CDR3 size: 15 residues. The V gene's germline CDR1 is SGHAT and CDR2 FQNNGV. The V segment lost 1 base and the J segment 1 base; nucleotides outside the gene matches: 4. In DNA, the CDR3 is TGTGCCAGCAGCTTAGGGGCGGGGGAATCCTACGAGCAGTACTTC. Its protein product is CASSLGAGESYEQYF.

V is TRBV19 and J is TRBJ1-2; weak D call: TRBD1 (6 bases). CDR1 is LNHDA and CDR2 is SQIVND in the germline V gene (reference sequence). The CDR3 sequence is 14 residues long. Trimming took 4 bases from V and 0 from J, leaving 9 bases between them. The CDR3 nucleotides read TGTGCCAGTAGTAAGGACAGTGCTAACTATGGCTACACCTTC. It translates to CASSKDSANYGYTF.

The chain couples TRBV5-4 to TRBJ2-7, with 7 bases identical to TRBD1. Per the germline V gene, CDR1 is SGHNT and CDR2 is YYREEE (reference sequence). Trimming cost V 5 bases and J 2 bases; bases outside gene matches: 7. The CDR3 length is 14 residues. CDR3 in DNA: TGTGCCAGCAGTACAGGGACAGCCACCTACGAGCAGTACTTC. Protein sequence: CASSTGTATYEQYF.

The chain links TRBV6-1 to TRBJ2-4; D assignment may be TRBD1 or TRBD2 (5 bases each). Germline CDR1 and CDR2: MNHNS and SASEGT. The CDR3 spans 15 residues. The V end was cut by 4 bases, the J end by 5 bases, with 15 bases between. In DNA, the CDR3 is TGTGCCAGCAGTGCTCGAGGGGCCGAGGAAAACATTCAGTACTTC. Encoded protein: CASSARGAEENIQYF.

The chain is built from TRBV20-1 and TRBJ1-1; possibly TRBD1 for D (5 bases). The CDR3 runs to 11 residues. Germline V gives CDR1 DFQATT, CDR2 SNEGSKA (reference sequence). V was shortened by 3 bases and J by 10 bases, with 12 bases between the two germline ends. CDR3 sequence reads: CSARGVGRAFF. DNA of the CDR3: TGCAGTGCTAGGGGGGTAGGGCGAGCTTTCTTT.

The J gene is TRBJ1-2, the V gene TRBV6-1; the D gene is possibly TRBD1 (6 bases). Germline CDR1 MNHNS, CDR2 SASEGT. CDR3 length: 14 residues. V was clipped by 8 bases and J by 8 bases, with 21 bases between them. CDR3 DNA: TGTGCCAGCCTTAGTAAGAGCACAGGGATGGGCTACACCTTC. Translation: CASLSKSTGMGYTF.

The chain is built from TRBV2 and TRBJ2-7; 8 bases are a match to TRBD2. Per germline, CDR1 SNHLY and CDR2 FYNNEI. Trimming removed 7 bases from V and 1 base from J; junction bases left unmatched: 3. The length of the CDR3 is 13 residues. The CDR3 here is CASMGTRSYEQYF. The CDR3 DNA follows: TGTGCCAGCATGGGGACTAGGTCCTACGAGCAGTACTTC.

J is TRBJ1-6 and V is TRBV7-8; TRBD1 aligns across 7 bases. The trim removed 1 base at V and 5 bases at J, leaving 8 bases unmatched. Germline V gene lookup returns CDR1 SGHVS and CDR2 FQNEAQ. The CDR3 loop spans 17 amino acids. CDR3 in amino acids: CASSLVLPGTDNSPLHF. In DNA form, the CDR3 reads TGTGCCAGCAGCTTAGTTCTTCCCGGGACAGATAATTCACCCCTCCACTTT.

CDR3 nucleotide sequence: TGTGCCAGCACCGACAGGGGAACTAACTATGGCTACACCTTC. Translating gives CASTDRGTNYGYTF. V and J are TRBV2 and TRBJ1-2; 8 bases fit TRBD1. V shed 7 bases and J 0 bases; nucleotides not matched to a gene: 4. The germline CDR1 and CDR2 sequences are SNHLY and FYNNEI. CDR3 length equals 14 residues.

The chain employs TRBV9 and TRBJ1-3, with D unresolved. Germline V gene lookup returns CDR1 SGDLS and CDR2 YYNGEE. Trimming stripped 4 bases from V and 7 bases from J, with 21 bases between. The CDR3 spans 16 residues. The DNA of the CDR3 is TGTGCCAGCAGCACATCCCCTCAGCTGTTATTGAACACCATATATTTT. Amino acids: CASSTSPQLLLNTIYF.

The rearrangement joins TRBV12-3 or TRBV12-4 to TRBJ2-5; 9 bases are a match to TRBD1. This CDR3 is 13 amino acids long. V gave up 6 bases and J gave up 4 bases; unmatched junction bases: 3. In DNA form, the CDR3 reads TGTGCCAGCAGCGACAGGGGGAGAGAGACCCAGTACTTC. It specifies CASSDRGRETQYF.

This chain links TRBV20-1 with TRBJ2-6, with unresolved D. V lost 5 bases, J lost 2 bases, and 7 bases lay in between. The length of the CDR3 is 13 residues. Germline CDR1 is DFQATT and CDR2 is SNEGSKA (reference sequence). The chain's CDR3 is CSAFQPGANVLTF. Written as DNA, the CDR3 is TGCAGTGCTTTCCAGCCTGGGGCCAACGTCCTGACTTTC.

The V and J genes are TRBV10-1 and TRBJ1-6; the D gene is possibly TRBD1 (5 bases). The germline CDR1 and CDR2 sequences are WNHNN and SYGVQD (reference sequence). CDR3 length equals 14 residues. The V gene lost 0 bases and the J gene lost 11 bases, with 11 bases spanning the gap. The CDR3 DNA is TGCGCCAGCAGTGAGTCAGGGGACCTTACACCCCTCCACTTT. This gives the protein CASSESGDLTPLHF.

In DNA, the CDR3 is TGTGCCAGCAGTTTACGGGGGGGTTCGGAGACCCAGTACTTC. Translating it yields CASSLRGGSETQYF. The chain combines TRBV12-3 or TRBV12-4 with TRBJ2-5; 8 nucleotides agree with TRBD2. The CDR3 consists of 14 residues. Trimming took 2 bases from V and 5 from J; bases not matched to a gene: 4.

The gene calls are TRBV10-3 and TRBJ1-2, with TRBD1 identical over 9 bases. The J segment lost 6 bases and the V segment lost 7 bases, leaving 9 bases of the junction unmatched. In germline, CDR1 is ENHRY, CDR2 SYGVKD. The length of the CDR3 is 14 residues. The CDR3 is CAIKPTGGWNGYTF. The CDR3 DNA sequence: TGTGCCATCAAACCCACAGGGGGCTGGAATGGCTACACCTTC.

In this sample, this clonotype turned up once. This chain uses TRBV2 with TRBJ1-5; D possibly corresponds to TRBD1 (5 bases). This CDR3 comprises 15 residues. The germline V and J ends were trimmed by 6 bases and 2 bases, with 14 bases remaining between them. Germline V lookup: CDR1 SNHLY, CDR2 FYNNEI. The CDR3 loop is CASSDYRLRNQPQHF. CDR3 in DNA: TGTGCCAGCAGCGATTACAGGCTCCGCAATCAGCCCCAGCATTTT.

This clonotype was picked up a small number of times. The V and J genes are TRBV20-1 and TRBJ2-2; weak D call: TRBD2 (6 bases). The CDR3 sequence is 14 residues long. CDR1 and CDR2 from the germline V gene are DFQATT and SNEGSKA (reference sequence). Deletions cut 1 base from V and 7 bases from J, with 13 bases between. CDR3 sequence (DNA): TGCAGTGCTAGAGGATTTGGAGGGATCGGGGAGCTGTTTTTT. Translation gives CSARGFGGIGELFF.

V and J are TRBV20-1 and TRBJ2-2, with TRBD2 matching 15 bases. CDR3 length: 15 residues. V dropped 4 bases and J dropped 6; count of bases not matched to a gene: 3. Germline V gives CDR1 DFQATT, CDR2 SNEGSKA (reference sequence). The CDR3 spells CSAKGTSGRSGELFF. The CDR3 bases are TGCAGTGCTAAAGGGACTAGCGGGAGGTCCGGGGAGCTGTTTTTT.